The source of this TCR beta chain is a study of blood T cell repertoires in COVID-19. Overall study: COVID-19 samples collected from the United States, Italy and Spain covered acute and convalescent phases.

TCRdb's table, derived via immunoSEQ multiplex PCR, lists solely in-frame clones and lacks some. The sample contains about 49,000 clones, 81% of which appear only once. The CDR3 has 17 residues. V shed 4 bases and J shed 2 bases, with 17 bases lying between them. Germline CDR1 MGHDK, CDR2 SYGVNS. The sequencing input was peripheral blood. This sequence was found in a woman older than 75 with COVID-19, enrolled during active disease. This rearrangement joins TRBV25-1 to TRBJ2-2, with D maybe TRBD1 (6 bases). In nucleotides, the CDR3 is TGTGCCAGCAGTGGACACCCCGGGACACCCAACACCGGGGAGCTGTTTTTT. Amino acids: CASSGHPGTPNTGELFF.